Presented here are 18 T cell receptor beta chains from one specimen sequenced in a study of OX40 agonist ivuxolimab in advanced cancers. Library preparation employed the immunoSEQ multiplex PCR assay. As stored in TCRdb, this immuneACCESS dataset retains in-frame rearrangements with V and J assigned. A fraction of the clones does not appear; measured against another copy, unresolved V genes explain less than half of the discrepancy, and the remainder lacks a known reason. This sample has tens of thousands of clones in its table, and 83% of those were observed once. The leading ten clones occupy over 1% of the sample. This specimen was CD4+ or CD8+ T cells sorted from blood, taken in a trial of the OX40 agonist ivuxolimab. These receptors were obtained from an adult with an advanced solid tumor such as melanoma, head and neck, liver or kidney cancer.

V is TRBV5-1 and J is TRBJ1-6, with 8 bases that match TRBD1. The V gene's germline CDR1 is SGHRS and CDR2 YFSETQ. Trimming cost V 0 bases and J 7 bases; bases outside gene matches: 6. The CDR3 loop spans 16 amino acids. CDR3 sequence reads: CASSLVQGATNSPLHF. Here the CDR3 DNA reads TGCGCCAGCAGCTTGGTGCAGGGGGCGACCAATTCACCCCTCCACTTT.

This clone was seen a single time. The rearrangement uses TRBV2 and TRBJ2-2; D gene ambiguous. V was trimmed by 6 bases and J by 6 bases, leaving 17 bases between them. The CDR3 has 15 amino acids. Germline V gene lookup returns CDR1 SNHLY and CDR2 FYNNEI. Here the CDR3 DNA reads TGTGCCAGCAGCGACTGGTCCACCAGCGCCGGGGAGCTGTTTTTT. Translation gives CASSDWSTSAGELFF.

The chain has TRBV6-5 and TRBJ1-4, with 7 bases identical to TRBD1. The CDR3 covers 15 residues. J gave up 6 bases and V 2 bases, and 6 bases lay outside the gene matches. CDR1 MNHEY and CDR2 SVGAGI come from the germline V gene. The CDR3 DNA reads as TGTGCCAGCAGTTACCCGGGACAGATCCATGAAAAACTGTTTTTT. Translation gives CASSYPGQIHEKLFF.

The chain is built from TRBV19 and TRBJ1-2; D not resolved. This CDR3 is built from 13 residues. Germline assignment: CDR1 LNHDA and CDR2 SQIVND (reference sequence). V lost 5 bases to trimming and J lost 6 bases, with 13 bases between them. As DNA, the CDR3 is TGTGCCAGTAGTGGGTCCAGTGATCATGGCTACACCTTC. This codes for CASSGSSDHGYTF. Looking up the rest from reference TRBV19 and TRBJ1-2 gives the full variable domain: DGGITQSPKYLFRKEGQNVTLSCEQNLNHDAMYWYRQDPGQGLRLIYYSQIVNDFQKGDIAEGYSVSREKKESFPLTVTSAQKNPTAFYLCASSGSSDHGYTFGSGTRLTVV.

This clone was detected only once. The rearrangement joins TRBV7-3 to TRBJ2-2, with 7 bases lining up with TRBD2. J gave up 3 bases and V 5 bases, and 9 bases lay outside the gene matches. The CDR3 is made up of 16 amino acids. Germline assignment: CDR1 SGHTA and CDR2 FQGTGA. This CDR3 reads CASSPSGTTYTGELFF. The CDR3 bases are TGTGCCAGCAGCCCCTCCGGGACTACCTACACCGGGGAGCTGTTTTTT.

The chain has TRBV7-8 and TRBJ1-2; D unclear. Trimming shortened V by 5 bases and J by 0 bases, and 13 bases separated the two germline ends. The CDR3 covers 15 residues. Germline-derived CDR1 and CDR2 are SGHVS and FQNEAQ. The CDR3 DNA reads TGTGCCAGCAGCCTCCAACAGCTTCCTAACTATGGCTACACCTTC. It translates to CASSLQQLPNYGYTF.

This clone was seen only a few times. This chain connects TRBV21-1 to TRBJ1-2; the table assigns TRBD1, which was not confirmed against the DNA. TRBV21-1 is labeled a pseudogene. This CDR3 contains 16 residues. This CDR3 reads CASSKGSTASNYGYTF. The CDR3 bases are TGTGCCAGCAGCAAAGGGTCCACAGCCTCAAACTATGGCTACACCTTC.

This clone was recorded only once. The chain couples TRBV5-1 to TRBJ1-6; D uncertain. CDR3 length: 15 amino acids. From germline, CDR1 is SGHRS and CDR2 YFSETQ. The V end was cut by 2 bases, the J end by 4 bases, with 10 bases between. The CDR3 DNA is TGCGCCAGCAGCTTTTCCTTTCAGTATAATTCACCCCTCCACTTT. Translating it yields CASSFSFQYNSPLHF. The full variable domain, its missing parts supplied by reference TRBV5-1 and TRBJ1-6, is KAGVTQTPRYLIKTRGQQVTLSCSPISGHRSVSWYQQTPGQGLQFLFEYFSETQRNKGNFPGRFSGRQFSNSRSEMNVSTLELGDSALYLCASSFSFQYNSPLHFGNGTRLTVT.

CDR3 in amino acids: CASSRQGALGYTF. The DNA for the CDR3 is TGTGCCAGCAGCAGACAGGGGGCTTTAGGCTACACCTTC. The genes are TRBV7-9 and TRBJ1-2; TRBD1 matches at 10 bases. Germline V gives CDR1 SEHNR, CDR2 FQNEAQ (reference sequence). This CDR3 contains 13 residues. V lost 5 bases and J lost 8; bases outside the gene matches: 5.

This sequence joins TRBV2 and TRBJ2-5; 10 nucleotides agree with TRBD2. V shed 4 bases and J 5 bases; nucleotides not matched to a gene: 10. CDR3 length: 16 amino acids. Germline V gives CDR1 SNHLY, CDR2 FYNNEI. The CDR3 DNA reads TGTGCCAGCAGTGGAAAAATAGCGGGGGGCCAGGAGACCCAGTACTTC. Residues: CASSGKIAGGQETQYF.

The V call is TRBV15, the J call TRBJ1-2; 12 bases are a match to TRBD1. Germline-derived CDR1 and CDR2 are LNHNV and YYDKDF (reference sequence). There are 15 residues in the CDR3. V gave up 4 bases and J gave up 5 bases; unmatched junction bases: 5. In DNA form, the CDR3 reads TGTGCCACCAGCAAGGGACAGGGGGCGCAATATGGCTACACCTTC. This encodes CATSKGQGAQYGYTF.

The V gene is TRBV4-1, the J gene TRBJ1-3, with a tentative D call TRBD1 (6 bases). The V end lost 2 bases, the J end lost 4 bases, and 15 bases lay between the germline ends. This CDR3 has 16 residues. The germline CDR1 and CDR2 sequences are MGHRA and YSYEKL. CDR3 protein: CASSQSQGFLGNTIYF. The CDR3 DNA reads TGCGCCAGCAGCCAATCCCAGGGGTTTCTCGGAAACACCATATATTTT.

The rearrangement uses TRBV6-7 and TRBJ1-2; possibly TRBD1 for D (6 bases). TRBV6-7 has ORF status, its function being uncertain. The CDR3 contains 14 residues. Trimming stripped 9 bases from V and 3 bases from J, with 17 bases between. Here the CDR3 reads CARPHLEGDYGYTF. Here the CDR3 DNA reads TGTGCCAGACCCCATTTAGAGGGGGACTATGGCTACACCTTC.

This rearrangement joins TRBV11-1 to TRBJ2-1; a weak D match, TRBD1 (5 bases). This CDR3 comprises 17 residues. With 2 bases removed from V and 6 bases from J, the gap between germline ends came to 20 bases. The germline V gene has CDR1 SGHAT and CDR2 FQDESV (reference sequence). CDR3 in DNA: TGTGCCAGCAGCTTAAGGGTGGGGCAGGGCGCGTTCAATGAGCAGTTCTTC. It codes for CASSLRVGQGAFNEQFF.

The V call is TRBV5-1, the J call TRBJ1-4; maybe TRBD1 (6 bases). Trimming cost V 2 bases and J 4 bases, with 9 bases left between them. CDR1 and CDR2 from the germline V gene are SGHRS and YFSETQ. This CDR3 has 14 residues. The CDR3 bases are TGCGCCAGCAGCTTTGGACAGATTAATGAAAAACTGTTTTTT. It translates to CASSFGQINEKLFF.

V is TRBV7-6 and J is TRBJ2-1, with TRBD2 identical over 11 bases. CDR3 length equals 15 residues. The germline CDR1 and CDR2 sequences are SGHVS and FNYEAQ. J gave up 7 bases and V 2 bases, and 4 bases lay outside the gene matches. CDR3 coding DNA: TGTGCCAGCAGCTTACCTAGCGGGGGGAGAAATGAGCAGTTCTTC. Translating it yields CASSLPSGGRNEQFF.

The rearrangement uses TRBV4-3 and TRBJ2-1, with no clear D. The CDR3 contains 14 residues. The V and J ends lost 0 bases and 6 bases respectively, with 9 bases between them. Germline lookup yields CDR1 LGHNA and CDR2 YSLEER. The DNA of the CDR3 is TGCGCCAGCAGCCAAGATTATTTATCCAATGAGCAGTTCTTC. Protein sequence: CASSQDYLSNEQFF.

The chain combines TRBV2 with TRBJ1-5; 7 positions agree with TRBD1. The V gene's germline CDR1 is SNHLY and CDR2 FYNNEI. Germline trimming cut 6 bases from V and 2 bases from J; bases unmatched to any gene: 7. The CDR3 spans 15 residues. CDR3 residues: CASRPTGRGNQPQHF. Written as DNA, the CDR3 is TGTGCCAGCAGGCCGACAGGGAGAGGCAATCAGCCCCAGCATTTT. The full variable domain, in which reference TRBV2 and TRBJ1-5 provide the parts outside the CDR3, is EPEVTQTPSHQVTQMGQEVILRCVPISNHLYFYWYRQILGQKVEFLVSFYNNEISEKSEIFDDQFSVERPDGSNFTLKIRSTKLEDSAMYFCASRPTGRGNQPQHFGDGTRLSIL.